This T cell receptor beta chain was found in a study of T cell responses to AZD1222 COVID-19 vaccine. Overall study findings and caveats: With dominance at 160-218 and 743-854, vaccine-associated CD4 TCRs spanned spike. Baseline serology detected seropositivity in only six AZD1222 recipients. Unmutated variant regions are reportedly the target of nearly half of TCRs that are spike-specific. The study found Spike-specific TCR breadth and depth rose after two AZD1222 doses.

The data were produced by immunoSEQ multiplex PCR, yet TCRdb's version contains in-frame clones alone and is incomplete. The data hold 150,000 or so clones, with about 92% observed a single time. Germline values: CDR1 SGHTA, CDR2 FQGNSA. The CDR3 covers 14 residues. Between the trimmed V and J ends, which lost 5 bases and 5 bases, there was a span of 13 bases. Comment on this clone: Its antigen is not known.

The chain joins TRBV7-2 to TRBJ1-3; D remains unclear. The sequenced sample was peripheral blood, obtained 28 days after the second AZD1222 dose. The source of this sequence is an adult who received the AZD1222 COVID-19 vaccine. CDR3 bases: TGTGCCAGCAGCCATGGGTCGGGTAGAAACACCATATATTTT. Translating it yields CASSHGSGRNTIYF. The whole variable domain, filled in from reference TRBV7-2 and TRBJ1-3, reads GAGVSQSPSNKVTEKGKDVELRCDPISGHTALYWYRQSLGQGLEFLIYFQGNSAPDKSGLPSDRFSAERTGGSVSTLTIQRTQQEDSAVYLCASSHGSGRNTIYFGEGSWLTVV.